Given below is one T cell receptor beta chain in context. Which antigen it targets is not known. Per-base qualities were not stored, and no clone one base away is much larger. The sample originates from a study of blood T cell repertoires in COVID-19 (dated by TCRdb to the early 2020s). For context, the study as a whole: Samples covering the acute and convalescent phases of COVID-19 were provided by collaborators in the United States, Italy and Spain. The prospective study material was composed of cDNA or gDNA derived from T cells, B-cell-depleted T cells, or PBMCs. Deeply sampled blood TCRbeta repertoires from subjects exposed to, actively infected with, or recovered from COVID-19 were included in the dataset. The repertoires were released in a freely available public database intended as a resource for research on the immune response to SARS-CoV-2. Samples came from the ongoing ImmuneRACE study (first 160 participants) plus 1,254 subjects from 6 global collaborators. Nearly every sample came with metadata listing a de-identified subject ID, COVID-19 status, age in years and sex. Where available, HLA class I and class II types were taken from metadata supplied by the sample provider and were not determined by assay-based typing. Results and caveats for the whole study, not just this receptor: The amount of clinical and demographic metadata varied by source and participant and was provided uncurated.

From the germline V gene, CDR1 is MGHRA and CDR2 is YSYEKL. Including the terminal cysteine and phenylalanine, the CDR3 comprises 18 residues. Only the CDR3 region is kept as DNA, spanning 54 bases read in frame from base 1. V loses 1 base, J loses 0 bases, and the germline ends lie 13 bases apart. TCRbeta CDR3 regions were amplified from genomic DNA using the immunoSEQ Assay, a bias-controlled multiplex PCR. The published analysis was carried out like this. The number of nucleated cells in each sample was estimated from the amplification of reference gene primers within the assay. To quantify the absolute abundance of each unique TCRbeta CDR3 rearrangement, sequence reads were collapsed and filtered. For each sample, productive Simpson clonality was calculated by taking the square root of Simpson's diversity index across productive rearrangements. Here the immuneACCESS table is served through TCRdb, limited to in-frame sequences with V and J called. Missing clones are a known gap in these copies; in checked studies unresolved V genes cover under half, and the rest lacks a known reason. The DNA was the basis for D and trimming; V, J and clone size are from that table. The table for this sample lists a few hundred thousand clones; about 89% of them were counted only once. The ten biggest clones cover 1% to 1.5% of the sample.

Enrolling through a virtual design, the prospective study's participants ranged in age from roughly 18 to 95 years and lived across 24 United States geographic areas. Cohort assignment in the prospective study relied on participant-reported clinical history from a screening survey and a study questionnaire. Mobile phlebotomists in the prospective study collected whole blood, serum and a nasopharyngeal or oropharyngeal swab from every participant. Prospective study participants could optionally give additional blood draws and questionnaires over a roughly two-month period. Before DNA extraction, prospective study blood samples were shipped either frozen or at room temperature.

The receptor was isolated from a human donor in a cohort exposed to, infected with or recovered from COVID-19 (not recorded which). The donor label of this sample is uncertain. The rearrangement joined TRBV4-1 to TRBJ2-6; TRBD1 is a possible D gene, resting on 5 matching bases. Source material: PBMCs or T cells enriched from blood (not recorded which). In nucleotide form, the sequence is TGCGCCAGCAGCCAAGTTGGGTCCAGGGCCTCTGGGGCCAACGTCCTGACTTTC. This translates into CASSQVGSRASGANVLTF.